This TCR beta chain was retrieved from a study of blood T cell repertoires in COVID-19. Study summary: Sites across the United States, Italy and Spain contributed samples from acute and convalescent COVID-19. The cDNA or gDNA used as material had been derived from T cells, B-cell-depleted T cells, or PBMCs.

The CDR3 has 20 amino acids. V was clipped by 0 bases and J by 0 bases; unmatched bases: 8. Per the germline V gene, CDR1 is SGHTA and CDR2 is FQGNSA. There are a few counts of this clone. As originally analysed: It was from reference gene primer amplification that nucleated cell counts were estimated. This table comes from immunoSEQ multiplex PCR, and its TCRdb copy is limited to in-frame clones, with some not included. The V and J calls and clone size were taken over from that table, and D and trimming were inferred from the DNA. The repertoire consists of 140,000 to 150,000 clones, with more than 60% occurring once and the leading ten covering about 1.8%.

The sequencing input was peripheral blood. The TCR originated in a woman aged 55-70 years with acute or convalescent COVID-19. The chain couples TRBV7-2 to TRBJ2-6, with 10 bases that match TRBD1. The chain's CDR3 is CASSLATTGTGASGANVLTF. In DNA form, the CDR3 reads TGTGCCAGCAGCTTAGCGACAACCGGGACAGGGGCCTCTGGGGCCAACGTCCTGACTTTC. The full variable domain, completed using reference TRBV7-2 and TRBJ2-6, is GAGVSQSPSNKVTEKGKDVELRCDPISGHTALYWYRQSLGQGLEFLIYFQGNSAPDKSGLPSDRFSAERTGGSVSTLTIQRTQQEDSAVYLCASSLATTGTGASGANVLTFGAGSRLTVL.